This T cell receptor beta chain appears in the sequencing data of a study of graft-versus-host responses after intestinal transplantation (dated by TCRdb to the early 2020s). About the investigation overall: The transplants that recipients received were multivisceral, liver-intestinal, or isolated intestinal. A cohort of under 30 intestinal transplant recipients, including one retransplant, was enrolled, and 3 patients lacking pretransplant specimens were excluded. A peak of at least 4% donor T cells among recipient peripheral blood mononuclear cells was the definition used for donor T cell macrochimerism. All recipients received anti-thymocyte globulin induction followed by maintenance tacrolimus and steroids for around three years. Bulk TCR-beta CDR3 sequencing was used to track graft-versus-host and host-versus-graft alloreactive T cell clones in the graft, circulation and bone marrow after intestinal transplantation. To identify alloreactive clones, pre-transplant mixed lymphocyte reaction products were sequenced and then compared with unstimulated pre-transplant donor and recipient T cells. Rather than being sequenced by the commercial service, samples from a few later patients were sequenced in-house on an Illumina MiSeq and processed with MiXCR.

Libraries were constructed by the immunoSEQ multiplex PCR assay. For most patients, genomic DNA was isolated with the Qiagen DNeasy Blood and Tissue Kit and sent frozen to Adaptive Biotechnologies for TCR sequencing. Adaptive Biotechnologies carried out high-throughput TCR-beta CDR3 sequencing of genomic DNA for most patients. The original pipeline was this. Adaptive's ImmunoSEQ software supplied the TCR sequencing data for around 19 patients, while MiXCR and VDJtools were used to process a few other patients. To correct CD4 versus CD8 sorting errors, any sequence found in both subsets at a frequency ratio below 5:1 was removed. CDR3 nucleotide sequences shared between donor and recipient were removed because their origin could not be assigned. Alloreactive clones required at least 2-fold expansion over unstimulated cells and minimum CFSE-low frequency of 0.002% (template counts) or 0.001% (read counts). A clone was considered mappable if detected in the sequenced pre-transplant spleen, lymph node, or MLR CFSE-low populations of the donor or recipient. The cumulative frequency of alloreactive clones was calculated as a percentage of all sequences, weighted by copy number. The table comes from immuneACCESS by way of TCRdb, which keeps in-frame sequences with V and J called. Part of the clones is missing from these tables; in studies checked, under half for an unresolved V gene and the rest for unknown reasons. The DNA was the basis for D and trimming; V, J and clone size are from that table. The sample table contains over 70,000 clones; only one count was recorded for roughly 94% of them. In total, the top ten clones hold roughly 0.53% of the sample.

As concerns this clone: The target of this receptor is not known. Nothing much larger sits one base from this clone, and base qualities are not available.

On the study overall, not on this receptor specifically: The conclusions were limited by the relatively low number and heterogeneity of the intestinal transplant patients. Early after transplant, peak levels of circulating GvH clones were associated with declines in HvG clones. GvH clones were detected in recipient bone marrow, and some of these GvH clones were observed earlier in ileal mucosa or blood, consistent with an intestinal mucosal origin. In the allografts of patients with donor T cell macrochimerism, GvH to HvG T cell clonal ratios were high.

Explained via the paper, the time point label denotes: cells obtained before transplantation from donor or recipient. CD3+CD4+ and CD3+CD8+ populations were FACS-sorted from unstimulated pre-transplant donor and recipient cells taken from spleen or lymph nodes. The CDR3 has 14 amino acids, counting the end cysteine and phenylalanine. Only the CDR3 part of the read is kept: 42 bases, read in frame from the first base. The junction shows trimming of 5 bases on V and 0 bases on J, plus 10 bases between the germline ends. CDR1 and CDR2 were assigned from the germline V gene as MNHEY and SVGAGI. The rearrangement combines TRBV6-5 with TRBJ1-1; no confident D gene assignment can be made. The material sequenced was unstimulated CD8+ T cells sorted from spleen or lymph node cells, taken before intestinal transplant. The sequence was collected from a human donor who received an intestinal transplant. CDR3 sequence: CASSPTELNTEAFF. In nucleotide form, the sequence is TGTGCCAGCAGTCCGACGGAATTGAACACTGAAGCTTTCTTT.